The 12 T cell receptor beta chains listed next were all sequenced from one sample in a study of ipilimumab plus nivolumab after autologous stem cell transplantation. The assay was immunoSEQ multiplex PCR, and TCRdb's table has in-frame clones only and misses some. The sample has roughly 43,000 clones; about 88% are singletons. The material sequenced was PBMCs, taken in a trial of ipilimumab plus nivolumab as post-transplant consolidation. Every receptor here comes from a male donor with multiple myeloma.

The genes are TRBV27 and TRBJ1-6; TRBD1 matches at 7 bases. Germline V gene lookup returns CDR1 MNHEY and CDR2 SMNVEV (reference sequence). The V and J ends lost 6 bases and 13 bases, in that order; junction bases with no gene match: 6. The CDR3 runs 12 residues. The CDR3 DNA follows: TGTGCCAGCAGGACAGGGCTTTCTCCCCTCCACTTT. As protein: CASRTGLSPLHF.

The chain couples TRBV18 to TRBJ2-2; the match to TRBD2 covers 8 bases. The CDR3 runs 16 residues. J lost 0 bases, V lost 4 bases, and 4 bases had no gene match. The V gene's germline CDR1 is KGHSH and CDR2 LQKENI. The CDR3 nucleotides are TGTGCCAGCTCACTAGCGGGAACAACGAACACCGGGGAGCTGTTTTTT. It translates to CASSLAGTTNTGELFF.

The V gene is TRBV7-9, the J gene TRBJ1-3; a possible D gene is TRBD1 (5 bases). CDR3 length: 14 amino acids. The germline V gene encodes CDR1 SEHNR and CDR2 FQNEAQ (reference sequence). Trimming cost V 4 bases and J 4 bases, with 11 bases left between them. The CDR3 DNA is TGTGCCAGCAGCTCAGGGATGGTGGGAAACACCATATATTTT. It is translated as CASSSGMVGNTIYF.

The genes are TRBV30 and TRBJ1-6; D unclear. Germline V lookup: CDR1 GTSNPN, CDR2 SVGIG (reference sequence). V was pared by 3 bases and J by 5 bases, with 5 bases between. The CDR3 is 12 residues long. The CDR3 here is CAWSKNNSPLHF. CDR3 nucleotides: TGTGCCTGGAGCAAGAATAATTCACCCCTCCACTTT. Filled out from reference TRBV30 and TRBJ1-6, the complete variable domain reads SQTIHQWPATLVQPVGSPLSLECTVEGTSNPNLYWYRQAAGRGLQLLFYSVGIGQISSEVPQNLSASRPQDRQFILSSKKLLLSDSGFYLCAWSKNNSPLHFGNGTRLTVT.

The rearrangement uses TRBV21-1 and TRBJ2-3; the table calls TRBD2, which could not be checked here. TRBV21-1 is marked as a pseudogene. This CDR3 region has 17 residues. DNA for the CDR3: TGTGCCAGCAGCAAAGCTTCGACTAGCGGGCGCACAGATACGCAGTATTTT. This codes for CASSKASTSGRTDTQYF.

This chain uses TRBV2 with TRBJ1-5, with 8 bases that match TRBD1. The CDR3 has 14 residues. Germline V gives CDR1 SNHLY, CDR2 FYNNEI. J gave up 7 bases and V 5 bases, and 7 bases lay outside the gene matches. CDR3 bases: TGTGCCAGCAGTCTCTTGGACAGGGCCCAGCCCCAGCATTTT. As protein: CASSLLDRAQPQHF. The full variable domain, in which reference TRBV2 and TRBJ1-5 provide the parts outside the CDR3, is EPEVTQTPSHQVTQMGQEVILRCVPISNHLYFYWYRQILGQKVEFLVSFYNNEISEKSEIFDDQFSVERPDGSNFTLKIRSTKLEDSAMYFCASSLLDRAQPQHFGDGTRLSIL.

The chain has TRBV12-5 and TRBJ2-1, with 7 bases lining up with TRBD1. This CDR3 is built from 14 residues. The ends lost 6 bases at V and 5 bases at J; junction bases unmatched: 7. Germline V lookup: CDR1 LGHNT, CDR2 FRNRAP. CDR3 protein: CASGVGTANNEQFF. The CDR3 region has the DNA TGTGCTAGTGGGGTGGGGACAGCCAACAATGAGCAGTTCTTC.

This clone was counted a few times. The chain employs TRBV7-8 and TRBJ1-5, with 9 bases lining up with TRBD1. V trimming: 3 bases; J trimming: 1 base; junction bases outside the gene matches: 10. Looked up from germline, CDR1 is SGHVS and CDR2 is FQNEAQ. The CDR3 sequence is 18 residues long. The CDR3 is CASSLRLQGAPSNQPQHF. CDR3 DNA sequence: TGTGCCAGCAGCTTGCGATTACAGGGGGCGCCGAGCAATCAGCCCCAGCATTTT.

This clone was recorded only once. The rearrangement joins TRBV29-1 to TRBJ1-2; weak D call: TRBD1 (5 bases). The V end was cut by 4 bases, the J end by 3 bases, with 12 bases between. The CDR3 contains 13 residues. CDR1 and CDR2 from the germline V gene are SQVTM and ANQGSEA. The CDR3 DNA sequence: TGCAGCGTTGGGGGGGTGAGGGACTATGGCTACACCTTC. Translated: CSVGGVRDYGYTF.

This clone was seen only once. The chain carries TRBV5-8 and TRBJ2-7; D is uncertain. Trimming pared 6 bases from V and 4 bases from J, leaving 14 bases between. The CDR3 runs 13 residues. Germline-derived CDR1 and CDR2 are SGHTS and YDEGEE. The DNA for the CDR3 is TGTGCCAGCATCCCCCGGACCGGGTACGAGCAGTACTTC. As protein: CASIPRTGYEQYF.

The CDR3 protein is CASSRQKTENYEQYF. CDR3 nucleotide sequence: TGTGCCAGCAGTCGACAAAAGACAGAAAACTACGAGCAGTACTTC. The rearrangement joins TRBV4-2 to TRBJ2-7; the D gene is possibly TRBD1 (5 bases). V lost 6 bases, J lost 3 bases, and 18 bases lay in between. The CDR3 has 15 amino acids. Germline V lookup: CDR1 LGHNA, CDR2 YNFKEQ.

The rearrangement uses TRBV7-9 and TRBJ1-1; TRBD1 is a possible D gene (5 bases). The CDR3 spans 15 residues. Germline-derived CDR1 and CDR2 are SEHNR and FQNEAQ (reference sequence). Deletions cut 4 bases from V and 10 bases from J, with 22 bases between. The CDR3 loop is CASSSPVDNKQGAFF. The DNA for the CDR3 is TGTGCCAGCAGCTCCCCCGTGGACAATAAGCAAGGAGCTTTCTTT. Full variable domain (rest looked up from reference TRBV7-9 and TRBJ1-1): DTGVSQNPRHKITKRGQNVTFRCDPISEHNRLYWYRQTLGQGPEFLTYFQNEAQLEKSRLLSDRFSAERPKGSFSTLEIQRTEQGDSAMYLCASSSPVDNKQGAFFGQGTRLTVV.